These 8 T cell receptor beta chains were all obtained from the same sample, sequenced in a study of blood T cell repertoires in COVID-19. TCRdb's table, derived via immunoSEQ multiplex PCR, lists solely in-frame clones and lacks some. Among 250,000 to 350,000 clones listed, about nine tenths were seen once. Sequencing input: peripheral blood. Receptors originate from a woman aged 55-69 years with acute or convalescent COVID-19.

This clone came up a few times. Here the CDR3 DNA reads TGCGCCAGCAGCCAAGACAGGGGGCAAACTGAGCAGTTCTTC. Amino acid sequence: CASSQDRGQTEQFF. The chain recombines TRBV5-1 with TRBJ2-1, with TRBD1 matching over 10 bases. The junction had 7 bases not matched to a gene; V was cut back by 4 bases and J by 9 bases. The CDR3 length is 14 residues. Germline lookup yields CDR1 SGHRS and CDR2 YFSETQ.

CDR3 amino acids: CASARTGGNSPLHF. In DNA, the CDR3 is TGTGCCAGCGCGCGGACAGGCGGAAATTCACCCCTCCACTTT. This chain links TRBV27 with TRBJ1-6; the match to TRBD1 covers 7 bases. Germline loops: CDR1 MNHEY, CDR2 SMNVEV (reference sequence). The CDR3 is 14 amino acids. V gave up 8 bases and J gave up 7 bases; unmatched junction bases: 8.

The chain carries TRBV5-1 and TRBJ2-1, with TRBD2 matching 13 bases. The V and J ends lost 4 bases and 6 bases, in that order; junction bases with no gene match: 4. Germline V gene data show CDR1 as SGHRS and CDR2 as YFSETQ. CDR3 length equals 15 residues. The CDR3 DNA reads as TGCGCCAGCAGCCAACGGACTAGCGGGAGCAATGAGCAGTTCTTC. Translation: CASSQRTSGSNEQFF.

The V call is TRBV13, the J call TRBJ2-3; TRBD2 matches 11 bases. The CDR3 runs to 16 residues. The V segment lost 5 bases and the J segment 2 bases; nucleotides outside the gene matches: 6. CDR1 PRHDT and CDR2 FYEKMQ come from the germline V gene (reference sequence). DNA of the CDR3: TGTGCCAGCAGCCAGAGGACTAGCGGGTACACAGATACGCAGTATTTT. Translating gives CASSQRTSGYTDTQYF.

The V gene is TRBV19, the J gene TRBJ2-7; 9 bases are a match to TRBD2. The J segment lost 2 bases and the V segment lost 3 bases, leaving 5 bases of the junction unmatched. This CDR3 is 15 amino acids long. Germline assignment: CDR1 LNHDA and CDR2 SQIVND (reference sequence). The CDR3 loop is CASSISGGRAYEQYF. The CDR3 region has the DNA TGTGCCAGTAGTATCTCGGGCGGGAGGGCCTACGAGCAGTACTTC.

The chain couples TRBV29-1 to TRBJ2-1; 7 positions agree with TRBD2. The V segment lost 4 bases and the J segment 8 bases; nucleotides outside the gene matches: 8. Germline V gene data show CDR1 as SQVTM and CDR2 as ANQGSEA. CDR3 size: 13 residues. The CDR3 sequence is CSVGEGGVDEQFF. CDR3 nucleotides: TGCAGCGTTGGGGAGGGTGGGGTGGATGAGCAGTTCTTC.

The rearrangement joins TRBV7-3 to TRBJ2-3; D is undetermined. Trimming stripped 1 base from V and 6 bases from J, with 11 bases between. From germline, CDR1 is SGHTA and CDR2 FQGTGA. The CDR3 loop spans 14 amino acids. The CDR3: CASSLSPTGDTQYF. In nucleotides, the CDR3 is TGTGCCAGCAGCTTAAGTCCCACCGGGGATACGCAGTATTTT.

The V and J genes are TRBV4-1 and TRBJ2-2; D is perhaps TRBD2 (6 bases). This CDR3 is 19 amino acids long. Germline assignment: CDR1 MGHRA and CDR2 YSYEKL. V lost 1 base to trimming and J lost 6 bases, with 24 bases between them. CDR3 bases: TGCGCCAGCAGCCAAGGGGACTCTGTAGGCGGGAATTCAGCCGGGGAGCTGTTTTTT. It specifies CASSQGDSVGGNSAGELFF.